The 5 T cell receptor beta chains in this list originate from one sample, sequenced in a study of blood T cell repertoires in COVID-19. Some clones are missing from TCRdb's copy, which holds only in-frame ones; the method was immunoSEQ multiplex PCR. The sample lists about 360,000 clones, roughly 77% occurring once. The source material was peripheral blood. These receptors came from a human donor with acute or convalescent COVID-19. The donor label of this sample is uncertain.

The chain recombines TRBV19 with TRBJ2-5, with TRBD2 matching over 14 bases. Germline V gene sequence: CDR1 LNHDA, CDR2 SQIVND (reference sequence). Trimming at V came to 3 bases and at J to 5 bases, leaving 14 bases not matched to a gene. The CDR3 runs to 19 residues. The CDR3 spells CASSITGLAGGGGTETQYF. The CDR3 bases are TGTGCCAGTAGTATCACAGGACTAGCGGGGGGAGGGGGAACGGAGACCCAGTACTTC.

J is TRBJ2-3 and V is TRBV3-1 (or the pseudogene TRBV3-2); perhaps TRBD2 as D (6 bases). There are 15 residues in the CDR3. The V and J ends lost 1 base and 1 base respectively, with 9 bases between them. Germline V gene lookup returns CDR1 LGHDT and CDR2 YNNKEL (reference sequence). CDR3 DNA sequence: TGTGCCAGCAGCCAAGTTCCTAGCGGCACAGATACGCAGTATTTT. This encodes CASSQVPSGTDTQYF.

V is TRBV27 and J is TRBJ2-7; 11 nucleotides match TRBD1. V shed 3 bases and J 4 bases; nucleotides not matched to a gene: 8. Looked up from germline, CDR1 is MNHEY and CDR2 is SMNVEV (reference sequence). This CDR3 has 16 residues. CDR3 region: CASSFSAGTGGYEQYF. The CDR3 nucleotides are TGTGCCAGCAGTTTCAGCGCCGGGACAGGGGGTTACGAGCAGTACTTC.

The V gene is TRBV9, the J gene TRBJ2-3; D is possibly TRBD2 (6 bases). CDR1 is SGDLS, CDR2 YYNGEE, per germline. Trimming took off 0 bases at V and 2 bases at J, with 10 bases between the two ends. The CDR3 is 15 residues long. CDR3 bases: TGTGCCAGCAGCGTAGCTGGAGGGATCACAGATACGCAGTATTTT. Translation: CASSVAGGITDTQYF.

The chain employs TRBV4-1 and TRBJ1-6; D is ambiguous. This CDR3 region has 13 residues. The V and J ends lost 0 bases and 10 bases respectively, with 7 bases between them. Germline values: CDR1 MGHRA, CDR2 YSYEKL. The CDR3, as DNA: TGCGCCAGCAGCCAAGACGCGGGATCACCCCTCCACTTT. It translates to CASSQDAGSPLHF.